This TCR beta chain was recorded in a study of OX40 agonist ivuxolimab in advanced cancers. V was clipped by 1 base and J by 1 base, with 13 bases between them. Germline-derived CDR1 and CDR2 are LGHNA and YNFKEQ. The CDR3 is made up of 16 amino acids. Only in-frame clones appear in the TCRdb table, and some are missing; sequencing was by immunoSEQ multiplex PCR. The data contain about 79,000 clones, roughly 85% of them seen just once; the ten biggest clones take up 4.1%. V gene TRBV4-2 combines with J gene TRBJ1-1; D might be TRBD1 (6 bases). The receptor was derived from an adult with an advanced solid tumor such as melanoma, head and neck, liver or kidney cancer. Here the sequenced sample was CD4+ or CD8+ T cells sorted from blood, taken in a trial of the OX40 agonist ivuxolimab. CDR3 nucleotides: TGTGCCAGCAGCCAAGGGGCAGGGGACGGGAACACTGAAGCTTTCTTT. Translating gives CASSQGAGDGNTEAFF.